These T cell receptor beta chains were read from a single sample in a study of T cell responses to AZD1222 COVID-19 vaccine. Only in-frame clones appear in the TCRdb table, and some are missing; sequencing was by immunoSEQ multiplex PCR. The top ten clones hold 1% of a sample with 210,000 or so clones, about 93% of them seen once. The input for sequencing was peripheral blood, taken on day 0 of MenACWY control vaccination. Source of these receptors: an adult in good health. Both conserved end residues are part of each CDR3. D genes are given only for firm matches. Not all rows give a size; the values are once, few, many and, for expanded clones, a class.

clone_size	cdr3_length	d_call	j_call	v_call	cdr3_nt	cdr3_aa
NA	12	NA	TRBJ1-5	TRBV7-9	TGTGCCAGCAGCTTAGGGCAGGGGCCCCAGCATTTT	CASSLGQGPQHF
NA	13	TRBD1	TRBJ2-7	TRBV7-2	TGTACCAGCAGCTCGTTACAGGGGTCCGAGCAGTACTTC	CTSSSLQGSEQYF
once	14	NA	TRBJ1-5	TRBV27	TGTGCCAGCAGTCCAGGGATGGGAGGACAGCCCCAGCATTTT	CASSPGMGGQPQHF
NA	14	TRBD2	TRBJ2-3	TRBV5-4	TGTGCCAGCACCTTAGCGGGGACCACAGATACGCAGTATTTT	CASTLAGTTDTQYF
NA	14	TRBD1	TRBJ1-4	TRBV6-5	TGTGCCAGCGGGAAGGACAGGGGGAGAGAAAAACTGTTTTTT	CASGKDRGREKLFF
NA	13	NA	TRBJ1-5	TRBV4-2	TGTGCCAGCAGCCAACGGGACGGTCAGCCCCAGCATTTT	CASSQRDGQPQHF
NA	15	NA	TRBJ2-3	TRBV5-1	TGCGCCAGCAGCCAACAGGTTACTAGCACAGATACGCAGTATTTT	CASSQQVTSTDTQYF
NA	14	NA	TRBJ1-1	TRBV7-6	TGTGCCAGCAGTGAACAGGGTTTGTCGGGAGAAGCTTTCTTT	CASSEQGLSGEAFF
few	13	NA	TRBJ1-2	TRBV10-1	TGCGCCAGCAGTGAGGGGACTTACTATGGCTACACCTTC	CASSEGTYYGYTF
NA	17	TRBD2	TRBJ2-3	TRBV2	TGTGCCAGCTCCTACCGCCAGGTTAGGGGAGGGACAGATACGCAGTATTTT	CASSYRQVRGGTDTQYF
NA	16	TRBD2	TRBJ2-5	TRBV7-9	TGTGCCAGCAGCTTACGCGGGGGGGCATTAGAAGAGACCCAGTACTTC	CASSLRGGALEETQYF
NA	16	NA	TRBJ1-1	TRBV7-9	TGTGCCAGCAGCTTAGAAGGCAGGGCCCCGAGGACTGAAGCTTTCTTT	CASSLEGRAPRTEAFF
NA	14	TRBD2	TRBJ2-7	TRBV28	TGTGCCAGCACCCAACTAGCGGGGGTCGGCGAGCAGTACTTC	CASTQLAGVGEQYF
NA	17	TRBD2	TRBJ2-5	TRBV11-2	TGTGCCAGCAGCTTAGGTAAACTAGCGGGGAATCAAGAGACCCAGTACTTC	CASSLGKLAGNQETQYF
NA	15	NA	TRBJ1-1	TRBV6-5	TGTGCCAGCACCCCGGGCCCCCCAGGGGTCGGTGAAGCTTTCTTT	CASTPGPPGVGEAFF
few	12	TRBD1	TRBJ1-2	TRBV25-1	TGTGCCAGCAGTGGAGCAGGGGGTGGCTACACCTTC	CASSGAGGGYTF
NA	15	TRBD2	TRBJ2-2	TRBV6-2/TRBV6-3	TGTGCCAGCAGTTACGGGACTAGGAACACCGGGGAGCTGTTTTTT	CASSYGTRNTGELFF
NA	14	TRBD1	TRBJ1-2	TRBV6-1	TGTGCCAGCAGTGAAAACGGACAGGGGTATGGCTACACCTTC	CASSENGQGYGYTF
NA	14	NA	TRBJ2-7	TRBV18	TGTGCCAGCTCACCGGTTTCATCTGGCTACGAGCAGTACTTC	CASSPVSSGYEQYF
NA	15	NA	TRBJ1-4	TRBV24-1	TGTGCCACCAGTGACGTCAACACACCCAATGAAAAACTGTTTTTT	CATSDVNTPNEKLFF
NA	13	NA	TRBJ2-1	TRBV7-3	TGTGCCAGCAGCTTACCCTCCTACAATGAGCAGTTCTTC	CASSLPSYNEQFF
NA	15	NA	TRBJ1-1	TRBV5-1	TGCGCCAGCAGCTTGGCCGCGCCGACAGGAACTGAAGCTTTCTTT	CASSLAAPTGTEAFF
NA	14	NA	TRBJ2-7	TRBV18	TGTGCCAGCTCACTGGCCCCCACACCCTACGAGCAGTACTTC	CASSLAPTPYEQYF
NA	14	NA	TRBJ1-3	TRBV18	TGTGCCAGCTCAGCCAGGGTATATGGAAACACCATATATTTT	CASSARVYGNTIYF
NA	15	TRBD1	TRBJ2-1	TRBV24-1	TGTGCCACCAGTGATCCCGGGACAGGCCACAATGAGCAGTTCTTC	CATSDPGTGHNEQFF
NA	15	TRBD1	TRBJ1-4	TRBV3-1/TRBV3-2	TGTGCCAGCAGCCCTAGGACAGGGCTGGAGGAAAAACTGTTTTTT	CASSPRTGLEEKLFF
NA	14	NA	TRBJ1-1	TRBV5-4	TGTGCCAGCAGCTTGGCTCTTGGAGACACTGAAGCTTTCTTT	CASSLALGDTEAFF
once	12	NA	TRBJ1-1	TRBV7-9	TGTGCCAGCAGCTTAGCGCGAAGAGAAGCTTTCTTT	CASSLARREAFF
NA	11	NA	TRBJ1-2	TRBV5-6	TGTGCCAGCAGCCGGGGGCCGGGCTACACCTTC	CASSRGPGYTF
NA	13	NA	TRBJ1-4	TRBV7-9	TGTGCCAGCAGCAAACAGGGTGGCGAAAAACTGTTTTTT	CASSKQGGEKLFF
NA	16	NA	TRBJ1-6	TRBV6-5	TGTGCCAGCAGTTACCGACCGGGAAACTATAATTCACCCCTCCACTTT	CASSYRPGNYNSPLHF
once	19	TRBD1	TRBJ1-3	TRBV28	TGTGCCAGCAGTCCTCCGGGACAGGGAAATCCTAGCTCTGGAAACACCATATATTTT	CASSPPGQGNPSSGNTIYF
NA	12	NA	TRBJ2-5	TRBV5-4	TGTGCCAGCAGCTACGCCCAAGAGACCCAGTACTTC	CASSYAQETQYF
NA	13	NA	TRBJ1-5	TRBV30	TGTGCCTGGAGTGCTGGGGAGGGTCAGCCCCAGCATTTT	CAWSAGEGQPQHF
NA	12	NA	TRBJ2-7	TRBV6-2/TRBV6-3	TGTGCCAGCAGTTACGCAGTCTACGAGCAGTACTTC	CASSYAVYEQYF
once	16	NA	TRBJ2-2	TRBV2	TGTGCCAGCAGTTCAGTATCGGTACGGAACACCGGGGAGCTGTTTTTT	CASSSVSVRNTGELFF
NA	15	NA	TRBJ1-3	TRBV7-6	TGTGCCAGCAGCTCCCACGCCTCCTCTGGAAACACCATATATTTT	CASSSHASSGNTIYF
few	15	NA	TRBJ2-5	TRBV6-5	TGTGCCAGCAGTTCCCTCGGAGGGGGAGAGGGGACCCAGTACTTC	CASSSLGGGEGTQYF
NA	14	TRBD1	TRBJ1-5	TRBV19	TGTGCCAGTAGTAGGGACAGCGTTAATCAGCCCCAGCATTTT	CASSRDSVNQPQHF
NA	20	TRBD1	TRBJ1-2	TRBV18	TGTGCCAGCTCACCGTTCATCGGCCCGGGACAGGGGGAGATCATGGGTGGCTACACCTTC	CASSPFIGPGQGEIMGGYTF
NA	12	TRBD1	TRBJ1-2	TRBV19	TGTGCCAGTAGTATTCCAGGGGGAGGCTACACCTTC	CASSIPGGGYTF
NA	17	TRBD1	TRBJ1-3	TRBV4-1	TGCGCCAGCAGCCAATCGACAGGGGGAAGGTCTGGAAACACCATATATTTT	CASSQSTGGRSGNTIYF
NA	13	NA	TRBJ1-2	TRBV5-5	TGTGCCAGCCTGAGTGGGGGGAACTATGGCTACACCTTC	CASLSGGNYGYTF
NA	15	NA	TRBJ1-1	TRBV3-1/TRBV3-2	TGTGCCAGCAGCCAAAGCGCCAGAGTGAACACTGAAGCTTTCTTT	CASSQSARVNTEAFF
NA	14	NA	TRBJ1-2	TRBV5-4	TGTGCCAGCAGCCCCCAAGTTGCTGGGGGAGGCTACACCTTC	CASSPQVAGGGYTF
NA	16	NA	TRBJ2-1	TRBV9	TGTGCCAGCAGCGTGTCGGGCGGGGCCCTCGGCAATGAGCAGTTCTTC	CASSVSGGALGNEQFF
once	13	NA	TRBJ2-7	TRBV18	TGTGCCAGCTCACCAAGGGATTCCTACGAGCAGTACTTC	CASSPRDSYEQYF
few	14	TRBD1	TRBJ1-1	TRBV5-1	TGCGCCAGCAGCGTGGACAGGGTGGGCACTGAAGCTTTCTTT	CASSVDRVGTEAFF
NA	15	NA	TRBJ2-2	TRBV24-1	TGTGCCACCAGTGAGCAACACAGGGTAACCGGGGAGCTGTTTTTT	CATSEQHRVTGELFF
NA	16	TRBD2	TRBJ2-1	TRBV5-4	TGTGCCAGCAGCACCCTAGCGGGGGGGCTAGGCAATGAGCAGTTCTTC	CASSTLAGGLGNEQFF
NA	16	TRBD1	TRBJ1-6	TRBV18	TGTGCCAGCTCAGGACAGGGGGCCGCCTATAATTCACCCCTCCACTTT	CASSGQGAAYNSPLHF
NA	14	TRBD1	TRBJ1-1	TRBV5-1	TGCGCCAGCAGCTTGCAGGGGGGGAACACTGAAGCTTTCTTT	CASSLQGGNTEAFF
NA	13	TRBD2	TRBJ2-7	TRBV7-9	TGTGCCAGCAGCACTAGCGGGGAAGCCCTGCAGTACTTC	CASSTSGEALQYF
NA	15	NA	TRBJ1-2	TRBV28	TGTGCCAGCAGTTTAGGGGTAACGGAGGGCTATGGCTACACCTTC	CASSLGVTEGYGYTF
NA	14	NA	TRBJ2-3	TRBV7-2	TGTGCCAGCAGCTTAGGTGCTAGCATTGATACGCAGTATTTT	CASSLGASIDTQYF
NA	19	NA	TRBJ1-5	TRBV14	TGTGCCAGCAGCCAAGGGGGGGGCCGAATTCCTTATAGCAATCAGCCCCAGCATTTT	CASSQGGGRIPYSNQPQHF
NA	14	NA	TRBJ1-2	TRBV29-1	TGCAGCGTTGAAAAGCACCGGGGGAACTATGGCTACACCTTC	CSVEKHRGNYGYTF
NA	14	NA	TRBJ1-5	TRBV30	TGTGCCTGGAGTGTATTCCAGGGCAATCAGCCCCAGCATTTT	CAWSVFQGNQPQHF
once	16	NA	TRBJ2-1	TRBV4-1	TGCGCCAGCAGCCAAACGTCCAGTAGGTCCTACAATGAGCAGTTCTTC	CASSQTSSRSYNEQFF
NA	15	NA	TRBJ1-5	TRBV4-3	TGCGCCAGCAGCCAAGATGGTCGGGAGGATCAGCCCCAGCATTTT	CASSQDGREDQPQHF